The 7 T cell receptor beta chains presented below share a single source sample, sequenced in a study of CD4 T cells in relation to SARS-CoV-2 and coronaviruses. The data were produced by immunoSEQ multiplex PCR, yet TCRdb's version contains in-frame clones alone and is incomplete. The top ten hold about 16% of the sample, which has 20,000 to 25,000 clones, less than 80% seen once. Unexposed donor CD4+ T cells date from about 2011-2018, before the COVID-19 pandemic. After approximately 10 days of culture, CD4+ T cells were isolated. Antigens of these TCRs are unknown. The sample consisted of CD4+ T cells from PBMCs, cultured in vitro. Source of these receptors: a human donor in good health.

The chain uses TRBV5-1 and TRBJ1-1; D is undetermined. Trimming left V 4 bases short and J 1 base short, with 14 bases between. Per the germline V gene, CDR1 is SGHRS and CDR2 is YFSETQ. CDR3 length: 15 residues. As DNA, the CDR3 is TGCGCCAGCAGCCCCCCGAGACACAAGAACACTGAAGCTTTCTTT. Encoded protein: CASSPPRHKNTEAFF.

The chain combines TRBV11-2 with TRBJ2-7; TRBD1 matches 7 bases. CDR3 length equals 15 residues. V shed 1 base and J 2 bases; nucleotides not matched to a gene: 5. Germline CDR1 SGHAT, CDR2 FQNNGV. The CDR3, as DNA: TGTGCCAGCAGCTTAGGGCAGGGGACAGCCTACGAGCAGTACTTC. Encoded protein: CASSLGQGTAYEQYF.

The CDR3 DNA reads as TGTGCCACCAGGGGGGGCGCCGTCCCTGAAGCTTTCTTT. This encodes CATRGGAVPEAFF. V gene TRBV24-1 combines with J gene TRBJ1-1, with D possibly matching TRBD1 (6 bases). Trimming cost V 7 bases and J 6 bases, with 14 bases left between them. Germline V gene lookup returns CDR1 KGHDR and CDR2 SFDVKD. This CDR3 is 13 amino acids long.

The CDR3 protein is CASCRGNRFDEQFF. Written as DNA, the CDR3 is TGTGCCAGCTGTAGGGGGAACAGGTTCGATGAGCAGTTCTTC. This rearrangement joins TRBV27 to TRBJ2-1; possible D gene TRBD1, 6 bases. Germline V gene data show CDR1 as MNHEY and CDR2 as SMNVEV (reference sequence). V was clipped by 8 bases and J by 8 bases, with 19 bases between them. This CDR3 has 14 amino acids.

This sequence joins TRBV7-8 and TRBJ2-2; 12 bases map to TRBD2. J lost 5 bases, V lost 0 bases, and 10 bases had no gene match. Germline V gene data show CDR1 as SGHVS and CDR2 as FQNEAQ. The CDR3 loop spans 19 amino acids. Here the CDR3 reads CASSLAPRTSGDPTGELFF. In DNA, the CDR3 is TGTGCCAGCAGCTTAGCCCCACGGACTAGCGGGGACCCTACCGGGGAGCTGTTTTTT.

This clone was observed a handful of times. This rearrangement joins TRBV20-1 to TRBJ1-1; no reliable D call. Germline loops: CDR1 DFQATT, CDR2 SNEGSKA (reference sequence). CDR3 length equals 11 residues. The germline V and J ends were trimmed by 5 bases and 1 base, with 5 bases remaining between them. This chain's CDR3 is CSAWENTEAFF. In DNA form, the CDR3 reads TGCAGTGCTTGGGAGAACACTGAAGCTTTCTTT.

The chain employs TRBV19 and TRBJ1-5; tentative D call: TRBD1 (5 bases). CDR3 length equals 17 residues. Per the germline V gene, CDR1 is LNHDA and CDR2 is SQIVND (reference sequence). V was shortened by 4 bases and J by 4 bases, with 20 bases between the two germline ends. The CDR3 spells CASSSRDFGGGNQPQHF. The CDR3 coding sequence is TGTGCCAGTAGTAGCCGGGACTTCGGGGGGGGAAATCAGCCCCAGCATTTT.